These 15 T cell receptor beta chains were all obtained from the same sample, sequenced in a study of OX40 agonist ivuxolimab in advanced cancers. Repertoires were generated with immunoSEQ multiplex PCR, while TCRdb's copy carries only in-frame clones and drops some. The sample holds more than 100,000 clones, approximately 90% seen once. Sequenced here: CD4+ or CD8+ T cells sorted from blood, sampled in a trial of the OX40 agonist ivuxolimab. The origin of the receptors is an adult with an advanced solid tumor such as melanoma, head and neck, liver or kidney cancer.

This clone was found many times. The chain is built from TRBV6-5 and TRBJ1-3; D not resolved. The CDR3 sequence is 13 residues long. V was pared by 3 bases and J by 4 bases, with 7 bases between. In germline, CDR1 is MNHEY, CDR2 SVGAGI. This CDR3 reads CASSYEEGNTIYF. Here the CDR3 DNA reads TGTGCCAGCAGTTATGAGGAAGGAAACACCATATATTTT.

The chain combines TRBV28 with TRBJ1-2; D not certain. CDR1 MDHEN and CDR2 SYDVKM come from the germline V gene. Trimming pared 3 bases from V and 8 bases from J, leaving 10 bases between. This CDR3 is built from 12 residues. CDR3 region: CASSFPGRGYTF. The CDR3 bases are TGTGCCAGCAGTTTCCCAGGACGAGGCTACACCTTC.

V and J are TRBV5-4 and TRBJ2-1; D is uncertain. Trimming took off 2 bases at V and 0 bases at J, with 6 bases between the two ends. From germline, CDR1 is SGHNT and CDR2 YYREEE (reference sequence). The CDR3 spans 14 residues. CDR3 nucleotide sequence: TGTGCCAGCAGCTTACCCAGCTCCTACAATGAGCAGTTCTTC. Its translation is CASSLPSSYNEQFF.

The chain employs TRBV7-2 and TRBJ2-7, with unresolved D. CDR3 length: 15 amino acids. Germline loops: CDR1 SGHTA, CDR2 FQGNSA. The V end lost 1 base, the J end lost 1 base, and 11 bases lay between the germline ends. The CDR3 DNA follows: TGTGCCAGCAGCTTAGTGGCCGGGCAATCCTACGAGCAGTACTTC. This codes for CASSLVAGQSYEQYF.

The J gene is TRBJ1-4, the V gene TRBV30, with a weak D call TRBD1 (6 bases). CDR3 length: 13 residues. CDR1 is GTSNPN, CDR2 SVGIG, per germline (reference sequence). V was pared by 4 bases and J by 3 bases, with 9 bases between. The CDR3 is CAWTNRANEKLFF. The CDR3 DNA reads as TGTGCCTGGACGAACAGGGCTAATGAAAAACTGTTTTTT.

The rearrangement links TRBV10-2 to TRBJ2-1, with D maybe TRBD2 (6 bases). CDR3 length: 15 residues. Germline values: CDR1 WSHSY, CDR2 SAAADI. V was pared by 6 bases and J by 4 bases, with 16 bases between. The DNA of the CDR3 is TGCGCCAGCAGCGACACCCCAGGGAGGTACAATGAGCAGTTCTTC. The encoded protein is CASSDTPGRYNEQFF.

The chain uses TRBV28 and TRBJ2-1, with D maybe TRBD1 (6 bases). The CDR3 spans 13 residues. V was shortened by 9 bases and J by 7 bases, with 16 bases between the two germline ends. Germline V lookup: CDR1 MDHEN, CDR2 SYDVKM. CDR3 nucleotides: TGTGCCAGTTCGGGACACATGGGGAATGAGCAGTTCTTC. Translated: CASSGHMGNEQFF.

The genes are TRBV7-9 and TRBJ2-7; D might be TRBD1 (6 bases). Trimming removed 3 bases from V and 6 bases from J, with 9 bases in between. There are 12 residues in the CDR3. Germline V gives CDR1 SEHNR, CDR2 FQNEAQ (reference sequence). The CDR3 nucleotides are TGTGCCAGCAGCTTGACAGGCACCGAGCAGTACTTC. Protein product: CASSLTGTEQYF.

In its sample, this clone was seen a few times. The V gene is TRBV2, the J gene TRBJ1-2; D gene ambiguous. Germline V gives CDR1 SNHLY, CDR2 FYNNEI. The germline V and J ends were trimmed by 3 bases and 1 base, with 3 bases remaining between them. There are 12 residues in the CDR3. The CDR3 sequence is CASSDSNYGYTF. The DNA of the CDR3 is TGTGCCAGCAGTGACAGTAACTATGGCTACACCTTC.

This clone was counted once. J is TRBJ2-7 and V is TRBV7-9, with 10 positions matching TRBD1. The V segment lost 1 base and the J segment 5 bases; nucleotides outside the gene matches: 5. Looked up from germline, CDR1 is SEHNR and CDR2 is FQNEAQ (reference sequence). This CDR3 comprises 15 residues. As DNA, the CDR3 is TGTGCCAGCAGCTTAGACGGGACAGGGGTTAACGAGCAGTACTTC. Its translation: CASSLDGTGVNEQYF.

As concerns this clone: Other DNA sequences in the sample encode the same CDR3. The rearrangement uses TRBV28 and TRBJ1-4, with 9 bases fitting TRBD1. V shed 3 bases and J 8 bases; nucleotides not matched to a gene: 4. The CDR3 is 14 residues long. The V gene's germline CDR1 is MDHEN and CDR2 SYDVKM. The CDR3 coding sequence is TGTGCCAGCAGTTTGGACAGGGGCAGAGAAAAACTGTTTTTT. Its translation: CASSLDRGREKLFF.

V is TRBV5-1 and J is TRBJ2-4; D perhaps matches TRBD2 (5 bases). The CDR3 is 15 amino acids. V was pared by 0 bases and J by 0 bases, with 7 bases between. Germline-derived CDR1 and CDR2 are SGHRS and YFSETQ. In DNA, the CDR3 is TGCGCCAGCAGCTTGGATCGGGGAGCCAAAAACATTCAGTACTTC. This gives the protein CASSLDRGAKNIQYF.

The CDR3 loop is CAIHGQGDSPLHF. The CDR3 coding sequence is TGTGCCATCCACGGACAGGGGGATTCACCCCTCCACTTT. The J gene is TRBJ1-6, the V gene TRBV10-3; 10 bases are shared with TRBD1. From germline, CDR1 is ENHRY and CDR2 SYGVKD. The CDR3 is 13 amino acids. V dropped 8 bases and J dropped 8; count of bases not matched to a gene: 3.

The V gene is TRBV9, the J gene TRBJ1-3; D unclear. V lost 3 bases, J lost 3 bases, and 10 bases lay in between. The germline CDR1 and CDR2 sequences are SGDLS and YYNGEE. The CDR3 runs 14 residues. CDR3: CASSAGELGNTIYF. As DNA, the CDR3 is TGTGCCAGCAGCGCCGGGGAGCTTGGAAACACCATATATTTT. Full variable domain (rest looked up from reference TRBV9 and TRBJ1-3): DSGVTQTPKHLITATGQRVTLRCSPRSGDLSVYWYQQSLDQGLQFLIQYYNGEERAKGNILERFSAQQFPDLHSELNLSSLELGDSALYFCASSAGELGNTIYFGEGSWLTVV.

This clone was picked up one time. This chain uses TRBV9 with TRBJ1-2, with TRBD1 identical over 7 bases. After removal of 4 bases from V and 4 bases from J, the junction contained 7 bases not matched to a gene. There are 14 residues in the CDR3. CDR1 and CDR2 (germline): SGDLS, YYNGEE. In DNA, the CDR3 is TGTGCCAGCAGCATACAGGGGATCGGCTATGGCTACACCTTC. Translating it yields CASSIQGIGYGYTF. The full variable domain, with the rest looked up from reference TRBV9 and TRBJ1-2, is DSGVTQTPKHLITATGQRVTLRCSPRSGDLSVYWYQQSLDQGLQFLIQYYNGEERAKGNILERFSAQQFPDLHSELNLSSLELGDSALYFCASSIQGIGYGYTFGSGTRLTVV.